The 12 T cell receptor beta chains below come from one sample, sequenced in a study of T cell repertoires in cytomegalovirus infection. One entry per CDR3 protein results from TCRdb running MiXCR on the reads. Among over 450,000 distinct CDR3 sequences listed, 11% were seen once. Sequenced: PBMCs. All receptors derive from a human donor in good health (CMV status not recorded). Some clones in this sample may be carry-over from other donors' samples.

The chain recombines TRBV12-5 with TRBJ1-5; weak D call: TRBD1 (6 bases). Germline V lookup: CDR1 LGHNT, CDR2 FRNRAP. Trimming cost V 1 base and J 0 bases, with 16 bases left between them. The CDR3 consists of 18 residues. CDR3 loop: CASGLGAGADYSNQPQHF. As DNA, the CDR3 is TGTGCTAGTGGTTTGGGTGCAGGGGCCGATTATAGCAATCAGCCCCAGCATTTT.

In this sample, this clonotype turned up many times. The chain carries TRBV7-9 and TRBJ1-1; a possible D gene is TRBD1 (5 bases). V lost 11 bases to trimming and J lost 0 bases, with 13 bases between them. The CDR3 consists of 13 residues. Germline CDR1 reads SEHNR; CDR2 reads FQNEAQ (reference sequence). CDR3 coding DNA: TGTGCCTCGGGTCGGGGCATGAACACTGAAGCTTTCTTT. Amino acids: CASGRGMNTEAFF.

There are a few counts of this clonotype. V is TRBV5-1 and J is TRBJ2-5, with D perhaps matching TRBD2 (7 bases). CDR1 and CDR2 from the germline V gene are SGHRS and YFSETQ. This CDR3 region has 15 residues. Trimming removed 4 bases at V and 1 base at J, with 14 bases between. The CDR3 protein is CASSPPRGGQETQYF. The CDR3 DNA reads as TGCGCCAGCAGCCCCCCGAGGGGGGGCCAAGAGACCCAGTACTTC.

This clonotype was seen many times. The V gene is TRBV27, the J gene TRBJ2-7; 7 bases map to TRBD2. Germline values: CDR1 MNHEY, CDR2 SMNVEV (reference sequence). This CDR3 is built from 13 residues. V was clipped by 5 bases and J by 3 bases; unmatched bases: 4. The DNA for the CDR3 is TGTGCCAGCAGTCGAGCGGGGCACTACGAGCAGTACTTC. Amino acids: CASSRAGHYEQYF.

This clonotype was counted a few times. The V gene is TRBV7-3, the J gene TRBJ2-5, with D perhaps matching TRBD1 or TRBD2 (6 bases each). V was pared by 0 bases and J by 5 bases, with 13 bases between. The CDR3 extends over 15 amino acids. Germline CDR1 reads SGHTA; CDR2 reads FQGTGA. This CDR3 reads CASSLTPGAGETQYF. The CDR3 DNA sequence: TGTGCCAGCAGCTTAACCCCAGGGGCGGGGGAGACCCAGTACTTC.

Many counts were recorded for this clonotype. The chain joins TRBV11-2 to TRBJ1-2; TRBD1 is a possible D gene (5 bases). The CDR3 spans 13 residues. V lost 1 base and J lost 8, with 11 bases in between. Per the germline V gene, CDR1 is SGHAT and CDR2 is FQNNGV. In DNA form, the CDR3 reads TGTGCCAGCAGCTTAGGGCAGGGAGAAGGCTACACCTTC. Its protein is CASSLGQGEGYTF.

This rearrangement joins TRBV18 to TRBJ1-1; D gene ambiguous. V was cut by 2 bases and J by 4 bases, with 8 bases left in between. The CDR3 has 13 amino acids. The germline CDR1 and CDR2 sequences are KGHSH and LQKENI. CDR3 amino acids: CASSPVTATEAFF. The CDR3 bases are TGTGCCAGCTCACCAGTCACGGCCACTGAAGCTTTCTTT.

The chain carries TRBV27 and TRBJ2-1; weak D call: TRBD2 (5 bases). V gave up 5 bases and J gave up 4 bases, with 12 bases separating them. Germline V gives CDR1 MNHEY, CDR2 SMNVEV (reference sequence). The CDR3 runs to 14 residues. The CDR3 loop reads CASSPYGGYNEQFF. For the CDR3, the DNA is TGTGCCAGCAGTCCATACGGAGGATACAATGAGCAGTTCTTC.

This clonotype was observed many times. V and J are TRBV7-6 and TRBJ2-7; 10 positions match TRBD1. Germline V gene data show CDR1 as SGHVS and CDR2 as FNYEAQ. This CDR3 has 14 amino acids. V was pared by 6 bases and J by 4 bases, with 6 bases of the junction left unmatched. The CDR3 DNA is TGTGCCAGCAGACAGGGACAGGGGCCTTACGAGCAGTACTTC. Residues: CASRQGQGPYEQYF.

This clonotype was recorded at least ten times. The chain has TRBV12-3 or TRBV12-4 and TRBJ1-2, with D uncertain. V was clipped by 8 bases and J by 7 bases, with 17 bases between them. This CDR3 spans 13 amino acids. CDR3 bases: TGTGCCAGCGGAGGAGGCGATCTGCTTGGCTACACCTTC. This encodes CASGGGDLLGYTF.

This clonotype was seen repeatedly, ten times or more. The rearrangement joins TRBV20-1 to TRBJ2-4; D gene uncertain. Germline assignment: CDR1 DFQATT and CDR2 SNEGSKA (reference sequence). The CDR3 sequence is 14 residues long. V was clipped by 0 bases and J by 0 bases, with 6 bases between them. The CDR3 sequence is CSARESKAKNIQYF. In nucleotides, the CDR3 is TGCAGTGCTAGAGAGAGCAAAGCCAAAAACATTCAGTACTTC.

This clonotype was seen at least ten times. This rearrangement joins TRBV28 to TRBJ2-4, with D tentatively TRBD1 (5 bases). V lost 7 bases, J lost 3 bases, and 10 bases lay in between. The CDR3 is made up of 13 amino acids. Per germline, CDR1 MDHEN and CDR2 SYDVKM. CDR3: CASTRQGKNIQYF. The DNA of the CDR3 is TGTGCCAGCACTAGGCAGGGCAAAAACATTCAGTACTTC. The full variable domain, with the rest looked up from reference TRBV28 and TRBJ2-4, is DVKVTQSSRYLVKRTGEKVFLECVQDMDHENMFWYRQDPGLGLRLIYFSYDVKMKEKGDIPEGYSVSREKKERFSLILESASTNQTSMYLCASTRQGKNIQYFGAGTRLSVL.